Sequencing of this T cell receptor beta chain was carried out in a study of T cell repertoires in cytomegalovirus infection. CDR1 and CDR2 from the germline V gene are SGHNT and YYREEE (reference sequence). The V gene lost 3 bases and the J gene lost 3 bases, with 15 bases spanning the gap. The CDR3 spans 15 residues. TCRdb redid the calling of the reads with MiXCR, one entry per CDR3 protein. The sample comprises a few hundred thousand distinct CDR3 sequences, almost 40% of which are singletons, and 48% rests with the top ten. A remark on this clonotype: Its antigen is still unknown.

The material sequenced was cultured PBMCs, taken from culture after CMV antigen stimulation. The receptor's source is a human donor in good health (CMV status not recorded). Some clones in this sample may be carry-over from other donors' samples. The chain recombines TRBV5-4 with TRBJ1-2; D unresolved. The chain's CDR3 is CASSSPRAGDYGYTF. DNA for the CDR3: TGTGCCAGCAGCTCCCCCCGGGCTGGGGACTATGGCTACACCTTC.